This record looks at one TCR beta chain sequence and its context. The antigen is unknown. Germline CDR1 is LGHNA and CDR2 is YNFKEQ. The CDR3 length is 14 residues. V lost 0 bases to trimming and J lost 3 bases, with 6 bases between them. This entry belongs to a study of T cell responses to AZD1222 COVID-19 vaccine. Study-wide background: Pooled together were second doses at about 4 or about 12 weeks. Study-wide results and caveats: Spike-specific TCR breadth and depth were elevated following two AZD1222 doses. White British people made up most donors, females outnumbered males, and clonal diversity was possibly underestimated.

Profiling relied on immunoSEQ multiplex PCR, and the TCRdb table lists in-frame clones only, not all of them. The sample lists 100,000 to 110,000 clones; about 93% were seen once. The clonotype comes from an adult in good health. The rearrangement joins TRBV4-2 to TRBJ2-1, with D unresolved. Sequencing used peripheral blood, obtained on day 0 of AZD1222 vaccination. The CDR3 bases are TGTGCCAGCAGCCAAGATCTCGGCTACAATGAGCAGTTCTTC. This encodes CASSQDLGYNEQFF.